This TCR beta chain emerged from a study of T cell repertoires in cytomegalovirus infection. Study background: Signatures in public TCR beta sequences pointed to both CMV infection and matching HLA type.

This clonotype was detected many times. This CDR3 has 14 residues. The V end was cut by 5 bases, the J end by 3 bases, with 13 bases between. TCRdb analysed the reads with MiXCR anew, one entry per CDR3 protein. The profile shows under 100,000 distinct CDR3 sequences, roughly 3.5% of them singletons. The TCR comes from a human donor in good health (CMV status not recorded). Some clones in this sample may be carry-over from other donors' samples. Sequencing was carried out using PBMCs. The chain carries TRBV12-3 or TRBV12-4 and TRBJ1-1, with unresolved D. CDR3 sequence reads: CASSPLGLHTEAFF. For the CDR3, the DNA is TGTGCCAGCAGTCCACTCGGACTTCACACTGAAGCTTTCTTT.